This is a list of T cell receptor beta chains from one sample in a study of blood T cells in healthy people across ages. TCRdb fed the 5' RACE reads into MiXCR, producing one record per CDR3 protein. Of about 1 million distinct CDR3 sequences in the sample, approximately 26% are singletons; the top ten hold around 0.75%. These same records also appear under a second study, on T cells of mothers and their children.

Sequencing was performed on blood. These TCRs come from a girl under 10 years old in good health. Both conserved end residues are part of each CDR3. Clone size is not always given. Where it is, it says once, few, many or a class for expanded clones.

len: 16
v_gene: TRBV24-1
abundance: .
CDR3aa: CATGSPSGGGLETQYF

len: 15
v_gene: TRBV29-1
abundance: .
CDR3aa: CSVDGLDSSYNEQFF

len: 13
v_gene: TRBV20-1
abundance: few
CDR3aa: CSASRVTRNEQFF

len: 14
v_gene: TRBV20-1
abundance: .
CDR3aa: CSATRGLAAGEQFF

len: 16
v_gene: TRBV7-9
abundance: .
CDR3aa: CASSLGAQRGLGTQYF

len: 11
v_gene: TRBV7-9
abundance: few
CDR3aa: CAGRSYNEQFF

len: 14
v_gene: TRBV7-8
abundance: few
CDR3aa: CASSLFQGANTIYF

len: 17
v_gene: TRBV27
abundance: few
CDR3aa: CASSPIRTSGRKETQYF

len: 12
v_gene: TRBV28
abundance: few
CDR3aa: CATTTLGYEQYF

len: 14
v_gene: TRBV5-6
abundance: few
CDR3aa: CASVWASGAGEQFF

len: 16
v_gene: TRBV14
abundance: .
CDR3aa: CASSLWKGNRMSEAFF

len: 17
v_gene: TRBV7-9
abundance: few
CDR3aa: CASSPPPGTGLYNEQFF

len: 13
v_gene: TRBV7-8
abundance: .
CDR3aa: CASSLDPGVGYTF

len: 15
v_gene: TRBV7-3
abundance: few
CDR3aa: CASSLNSRNTGELFF

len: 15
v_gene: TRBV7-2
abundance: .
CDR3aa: CASSQVDGGSQPQHF

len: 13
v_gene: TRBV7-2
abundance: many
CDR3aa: CASSSDGNTEAFF

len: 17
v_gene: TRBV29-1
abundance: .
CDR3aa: CSVAGTTRGGAEETQYF

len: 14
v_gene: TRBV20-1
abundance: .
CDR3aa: CSARDRDRLEKLFF

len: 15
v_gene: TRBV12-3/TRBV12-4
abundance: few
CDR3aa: CASSPLGLTQETQYF

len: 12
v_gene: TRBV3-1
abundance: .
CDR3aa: CASSQDWSAPYF

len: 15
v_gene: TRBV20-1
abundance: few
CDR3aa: CSARPRGEWVDTQYF

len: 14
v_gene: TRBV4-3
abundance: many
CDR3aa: CASSQDRGWDIQYF

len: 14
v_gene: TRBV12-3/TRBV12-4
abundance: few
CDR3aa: CASSTDVSYNEQFF

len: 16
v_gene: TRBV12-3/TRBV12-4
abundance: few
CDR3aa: CASSSTGPVRLYEQYF

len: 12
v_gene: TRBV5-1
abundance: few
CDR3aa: CASSTQGGGAFF

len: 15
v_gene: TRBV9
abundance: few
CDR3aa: CASSVGLTEKETQYF

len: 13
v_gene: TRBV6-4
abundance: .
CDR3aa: CASSDRRAYEQYF

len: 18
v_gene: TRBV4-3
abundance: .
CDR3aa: CASSQVGTKRGQKETQYF

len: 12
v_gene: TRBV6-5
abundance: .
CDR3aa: CASRRTVTEQYF

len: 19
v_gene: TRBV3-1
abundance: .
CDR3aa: CASSQDWGRGDYGTGELFF

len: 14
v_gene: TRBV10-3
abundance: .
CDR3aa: CAISNGQGTEEQFF

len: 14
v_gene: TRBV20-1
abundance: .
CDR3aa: CSARLAANTGELFF

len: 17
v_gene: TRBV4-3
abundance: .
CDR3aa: CASSQESAGTSTDTQYF